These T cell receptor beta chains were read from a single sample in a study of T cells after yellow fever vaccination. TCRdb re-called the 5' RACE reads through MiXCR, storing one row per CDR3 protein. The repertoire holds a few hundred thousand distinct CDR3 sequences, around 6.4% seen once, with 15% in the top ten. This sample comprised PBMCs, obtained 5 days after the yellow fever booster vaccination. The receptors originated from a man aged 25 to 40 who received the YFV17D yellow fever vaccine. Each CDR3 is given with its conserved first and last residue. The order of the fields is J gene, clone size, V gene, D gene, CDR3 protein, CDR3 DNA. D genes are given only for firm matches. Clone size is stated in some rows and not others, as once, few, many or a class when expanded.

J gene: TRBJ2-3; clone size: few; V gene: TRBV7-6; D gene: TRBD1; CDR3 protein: CASSLWAGGYGTDTQYF; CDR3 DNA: TGTGCCAGCAGCTTATGGGCAGGGGGCTATGGCACAGATACGCAGTATTTT
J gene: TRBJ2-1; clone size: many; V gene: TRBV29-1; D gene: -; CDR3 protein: CSVEGSYEDNEQFF; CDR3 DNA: TGCAGCGTTGAAGGTAGCTACGAGGACAATGAGCAGTTCTTC
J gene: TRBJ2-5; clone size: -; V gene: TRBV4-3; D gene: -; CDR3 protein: CASSHTAQETQYF; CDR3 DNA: TGCGCCAGCAGCCATACCGCCCAAGAGACCCAGTACTTC
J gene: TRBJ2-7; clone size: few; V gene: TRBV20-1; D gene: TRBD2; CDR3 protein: CSARDMGLAGGASYEQYF; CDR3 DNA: TGCAGTGCTAGAGATATGGGACTAGCGGGAGGGGCCTCCTACGAGCAGTACTTC
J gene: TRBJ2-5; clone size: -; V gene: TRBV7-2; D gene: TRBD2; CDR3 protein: CASSRGNRDYQTQYF; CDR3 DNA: TGTGCCAGCAGCCGTGGGAACCGGGACTACCAGACCCAGTACTTC
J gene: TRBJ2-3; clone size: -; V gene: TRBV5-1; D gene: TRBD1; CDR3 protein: CASRGTVEDTQYF; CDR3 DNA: TGCGCCAGCCGTGGGACAGTGGAAGATACGCAGTATTTT
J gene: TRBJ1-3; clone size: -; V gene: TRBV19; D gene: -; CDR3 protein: CASSSWGGAGNTIYF; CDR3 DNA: TGTGCCAGTAGCTCATGGGGGGGCGCTGGAAACACCATATATTTT
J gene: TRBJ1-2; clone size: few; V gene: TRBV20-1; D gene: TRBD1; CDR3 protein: CSAVEQGARGYTF; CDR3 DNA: TGCAGTGCCGTCGAACAGGGGGCTCGGGGCTACACCTTC
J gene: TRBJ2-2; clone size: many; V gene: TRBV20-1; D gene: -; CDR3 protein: CSAKPQVSTGELFF; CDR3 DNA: TGCAGTGCGAAACCCCAGGTGTCCACCGGGGAGCTGTTTTTT
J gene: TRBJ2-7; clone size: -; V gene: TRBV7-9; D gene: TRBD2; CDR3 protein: CASSLTGREGSYEQYF; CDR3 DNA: TGTGCCAGCAGCTTAACGGGACGGGAGGGCTCCTACGAGCAGTACTTC
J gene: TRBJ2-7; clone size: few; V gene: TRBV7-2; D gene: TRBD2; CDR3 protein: CASSLVAGLPSYEQYF; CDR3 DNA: TGTGCCAGCAGCTTGGTAGCGGGCCTCCCCTCCTACGAGCAGTACTTC
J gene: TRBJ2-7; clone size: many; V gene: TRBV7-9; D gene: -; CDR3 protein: CASSASYEQYF; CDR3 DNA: TGTGCCAGCAGCGCCTCCTACGAGCAGTACTTC
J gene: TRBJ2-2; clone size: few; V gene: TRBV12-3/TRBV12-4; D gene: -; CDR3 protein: CASSLWGGLGTGELFF; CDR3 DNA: TGTGCCAGCAGTCTTTGGGGGGGGCTAGGTACCGGGGAGCTGTTTTTT
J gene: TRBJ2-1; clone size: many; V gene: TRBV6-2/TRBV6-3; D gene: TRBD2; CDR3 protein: CASSYKRELHNEQFF; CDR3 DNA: TGTGCCAGCAGTTACAAGCGGGAGTTACACAATGAGCAGTTCTTC
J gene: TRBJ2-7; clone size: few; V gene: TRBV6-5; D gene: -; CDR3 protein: CASSYGGLRSYEQYF; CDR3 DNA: TGTGCCAGCAGTTACGGGGGCCTTAGGTCCTACGAGCAGTACTTC
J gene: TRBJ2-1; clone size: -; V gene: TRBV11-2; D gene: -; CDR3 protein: CASSARDVSSYNEQFF; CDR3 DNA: TGTGCCAGCAGCGCGCGGGACGTAAGCTCCTACAATGAGCAGTTCTTC
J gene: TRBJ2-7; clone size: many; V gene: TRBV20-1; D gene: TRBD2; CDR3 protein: CSARFLAAYEQYF; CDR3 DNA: TGCAGTGCTAGGTTCCTAGCGGCCTACGAGCAGTACTTC
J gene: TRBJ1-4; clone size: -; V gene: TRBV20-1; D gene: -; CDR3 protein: CRAYPATNEKLFF; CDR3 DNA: TGCAGAGCTTACCCGGCAACTAATGAAAAACTGTTTTTT
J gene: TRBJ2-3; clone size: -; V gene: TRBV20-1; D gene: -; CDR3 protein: CSARDSTFHTQYF; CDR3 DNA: TGCAGTGCTAGGGACAGTACCTTCCATACGCAGTATTTT
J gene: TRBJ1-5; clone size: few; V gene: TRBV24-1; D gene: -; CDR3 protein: CAAQGGNQPQHF; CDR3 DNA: TGTGCCGCTCAGGGAGGGAATCAGCCCCAGCATTTT
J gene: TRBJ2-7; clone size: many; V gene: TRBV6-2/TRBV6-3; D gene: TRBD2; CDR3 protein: CASSTPGLAGEEQYF; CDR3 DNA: TGTGCCAGCAGTACCCCGGGACTAGCGGGAGAGGAGCAGTACTTC
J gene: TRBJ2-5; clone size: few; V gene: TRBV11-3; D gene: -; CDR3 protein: CASSLGSSGGETQYF; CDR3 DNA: TGTGCCAGCAGCTTAGGTTCATCCGGCGGGGAGACCCAGTACTTC
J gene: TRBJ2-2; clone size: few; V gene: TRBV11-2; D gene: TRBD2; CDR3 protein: CASSSSLAGLQNTGELFF; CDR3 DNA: TGTGCCAGCAGCTCGTCACTAGCGGGACTACAGAACACCGGGGAGCTGTTTTTT
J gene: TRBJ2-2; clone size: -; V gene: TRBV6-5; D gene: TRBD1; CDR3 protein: CASSYQDRTGELFF; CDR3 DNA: TGTGCCAGCAGTTACCAGGACAGGACCGGGGAGCTGTTTTTT
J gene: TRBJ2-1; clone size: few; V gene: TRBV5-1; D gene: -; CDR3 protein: CASSLKRGAEQFF; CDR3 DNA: TGCGCCAGCAGCTTGAAAAGGGGCGCGGAGCAGTTCTTC
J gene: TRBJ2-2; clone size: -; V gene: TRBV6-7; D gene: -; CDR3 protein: CATLQGSGELFF; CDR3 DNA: TGTGCCACCTTACAGGGCTCCGGGGAGCTGTTTTTT
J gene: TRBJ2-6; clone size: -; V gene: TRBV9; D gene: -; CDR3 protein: CASSVGRVLFTGANVLTF; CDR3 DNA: TGTGCCAGCAGCGTAGGCAGGGTGCTATTTACTGGGGCCAACGTCCTGACTTTC
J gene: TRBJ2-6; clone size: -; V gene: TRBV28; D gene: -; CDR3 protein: CASTGISGANVLTF; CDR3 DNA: TGTGCCAGCACAGGTATCTCTGGGGCCAACGTCCTGACTTTC
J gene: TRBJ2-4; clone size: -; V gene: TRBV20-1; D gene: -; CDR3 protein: CSARDHAGKNIQYF; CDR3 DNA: TGCAGTGCTAGAGATCACGCAGGCAAAAACATTCAGTACTTC
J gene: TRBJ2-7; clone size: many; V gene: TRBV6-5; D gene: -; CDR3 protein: CASSSWDGVSYEQYF; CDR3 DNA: TGTGCCAGCAGTTCGTGGGACGGAGTGTCCTACGAGCAGTACTTC
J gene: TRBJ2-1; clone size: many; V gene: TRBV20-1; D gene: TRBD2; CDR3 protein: CSARDKREGGNEQFF; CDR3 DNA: TGCAGTGCTAGAGATAAGCGGGAGGGAGGCAATGAGCAGTTCTTC
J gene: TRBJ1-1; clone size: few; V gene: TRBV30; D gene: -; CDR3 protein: CAWGANTEAFF; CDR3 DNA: TGTGCCTGGGGAGCGAACACTGAAGCTTTCTTT
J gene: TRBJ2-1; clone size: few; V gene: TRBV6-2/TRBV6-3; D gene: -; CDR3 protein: CASSQPGVAYNEQFF; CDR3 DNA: TGTGCCAGCAGTCAACCTGGGGTTGCCTACAATGAGCAGTTCTTC
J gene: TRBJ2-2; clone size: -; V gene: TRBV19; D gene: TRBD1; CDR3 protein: CASRNQGAHTGELFF; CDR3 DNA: TGTGCCAGTAGGAACCAGGGGGCGCACACCGGGGAGCTGTTTTTT
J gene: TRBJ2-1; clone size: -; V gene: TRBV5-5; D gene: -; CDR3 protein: CASSRTEWGNEQFF; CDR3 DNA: TGTGCCAGCAGCCGGACGGAGTGGGGGAATGAGCAGTTCTTC
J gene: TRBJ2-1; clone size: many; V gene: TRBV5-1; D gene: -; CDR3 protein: CASSRPPYNEQFF; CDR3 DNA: TGCGCCAGCAGCCGCCCTCCGTACAATGAGCAGTTCTTC
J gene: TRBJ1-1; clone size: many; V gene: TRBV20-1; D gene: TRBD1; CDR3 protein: CSAGTAINTEAFF; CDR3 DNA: TGCAGTGCTGGGACAGCTATTAACACTGAAGCTTTCTTT
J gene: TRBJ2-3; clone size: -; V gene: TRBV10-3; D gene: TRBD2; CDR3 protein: CAISESMGLAGVPDTQYF; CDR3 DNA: TGTGCCATCAGTGAGTCAATGGGACTAGCGGGAGTTCCAGATACGCAGTATTTT
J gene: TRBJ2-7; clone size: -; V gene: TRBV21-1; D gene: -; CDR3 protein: CARSKIVRDGSYEQYF; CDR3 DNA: TGTGCCAGGAGCAAGATTGTACGGGACGGGTCCTACGAGCAGTACTTC
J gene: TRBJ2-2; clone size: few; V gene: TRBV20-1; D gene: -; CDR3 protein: CSARDRDAARTGELFF; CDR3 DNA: TGCAGTGCTAGAGATCGAGACGCAGCGAGGACCGGGGAGCTGTTTTTT
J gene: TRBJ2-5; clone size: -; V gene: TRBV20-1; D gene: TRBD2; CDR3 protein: CSASSGTSLWETQYF; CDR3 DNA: TGCAGTGCAAGCAGCGGGACTTCCTTGTGGGAGACCCAGTACTTC
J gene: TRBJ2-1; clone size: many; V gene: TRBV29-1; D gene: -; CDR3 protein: CSAYRVYNEQFF; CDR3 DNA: TGCAGCGCCTACAGGGTCTACAATGAGCAGTTCTTC
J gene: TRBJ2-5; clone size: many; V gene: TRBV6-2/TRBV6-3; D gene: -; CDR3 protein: CASRKTGEETQYF; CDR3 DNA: TGTGCCAGCAGGAAGACGGGAGAAGAGACCCAGTACTTC
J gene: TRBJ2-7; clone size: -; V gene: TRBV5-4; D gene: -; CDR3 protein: CASSFQTYEQYF; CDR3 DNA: TGTGCCAGCAGCTTCCAAACCTACGAGCAGTACTTC
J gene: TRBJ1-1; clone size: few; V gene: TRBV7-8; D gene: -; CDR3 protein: CASSQPPKNTEAFF; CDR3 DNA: TGTGCCAGCAGCCAACCCCCAAAGAACACTGAAGCTTTCTTT
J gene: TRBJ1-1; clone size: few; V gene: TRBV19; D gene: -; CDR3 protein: CASSMGGWNTEAFF; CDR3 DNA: TGTGCCAGTAGTATGGGCGGATGGAACACTGAAGCTTTCTTT
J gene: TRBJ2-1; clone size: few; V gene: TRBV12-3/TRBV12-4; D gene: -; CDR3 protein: CASSFIGYNEQFF; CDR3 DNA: TGTGCCAGCAGTTTTATAGGCTACAATGAGCAGTTCTTC
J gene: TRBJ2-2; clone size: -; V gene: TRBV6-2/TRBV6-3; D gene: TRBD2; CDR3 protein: CASSRAGARPGELFF; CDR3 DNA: TGTGCCAGCAGCAGAGCGGGGGCAAGACCCGGGGAGCTGTTTTTT
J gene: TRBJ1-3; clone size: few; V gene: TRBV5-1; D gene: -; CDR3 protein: CASSLGAVRGNTIYF; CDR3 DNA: TGCGCCAGCAGCTTGGGGGCAGTGAGAGGAAACACCATATATTTT
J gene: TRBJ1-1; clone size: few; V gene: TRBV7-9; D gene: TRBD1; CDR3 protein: CASSSQGQAIEAFF; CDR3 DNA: TGTGCCAGCAGCTCCCAAGGACAGGCGATTGAAGCTTTCTTT
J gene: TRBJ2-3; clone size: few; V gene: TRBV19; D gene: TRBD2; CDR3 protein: CASSTILAAITDTQYF; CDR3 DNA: TGTGCCAGTAGTACCATACTAGCGGCGATTACAGATACGCAGTATTTT
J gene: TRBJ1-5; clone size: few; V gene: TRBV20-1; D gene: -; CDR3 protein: CSASLRDGDQPQHF; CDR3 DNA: TGCAGTGCTAGCCTCCGGGACGGTGATCAGCCCCAGCATTTT
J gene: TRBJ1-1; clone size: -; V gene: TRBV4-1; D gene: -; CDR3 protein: CASSQVSGVNTEAFF; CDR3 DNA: TGCGCCAGCAGCCAAGTTTCGGGGGTTAACACTGAAGCTTTCTTT
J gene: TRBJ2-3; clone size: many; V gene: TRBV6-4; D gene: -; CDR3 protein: CASAKVFTDTQYF; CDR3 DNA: TGTGCCAGCGCAAAGGTTTTTACAGATACGCAGTATTTT